This TCR beta chain was documented in a study of T cell responses to AZD1222 COVID-19 vaccine. Whole-study findings and limits: Donors in the cohort were predominantly white British and more often female, and clonal diversity was possibly underestimated. Only six or seven AZD1222 recipients were seropositive at baseline. Nearly half of unique spike-specific TCRs reportedly avoided B.1.351 and B.1.1.7 mutated regions.

Points on this clone: Its antigen is undetermined.

Germline V gives CDR1 SGHVS, CDR2 FNYEAQ. The ends were cut back, 5 bases at V and 7 bases at J, with 9 bases in the middle. The CDR3 sequence is 12 residues long. Pooled together were second doses at about 4 or about 12 weeks. Sequenced by immunoSEQ multiplex PCR; TCRdb stores in-frame clones only, minus some. The table shows roughly 160,000 clones, with roughly 89% occurring only once. This sequence originates from an adult who received the AZD1222 COVID-19 vaccine. The chain recombines TRBV7-6 with TRBJ2-1; D remains ambiguous. The source material was peripheral blood, sampled 28 days after the second AZD1222 dose. The CDR3 nucleotides are TGTGCCAGCAGCCATCTGGGGAATGAGCAGTTCTTC. This gives the protein CASSHLGNEQFF.